These 2 T cell receptor beta chains were sequenced from one sample in a study of neurological immune-mediated disorders. TCRdb used MiXCR to reprocess the 5' RACE reads, holding one entry per CDR3 protein. This table holds over 45,000 distinct CDR3 sequences, around 3.1% found once. What was sequenced was PBMCs. The receptors derive from a man aged 40-55 years with multiple sclerosis.

This clonotype has a count of ten or more. The chain combines TRBV27 with TRBJ1-2, with D possibly matching TRBD1 (6 bases). The CDR3 totals 14 residues. V was shortened by 5 bases and J by 2 bases, with 12 bases between the two germline ends. Germline V gene lookup returns CDR1 MNHEY and CDR2 SMNVEV (reference sequence). The chain's CDR3 is CASSPPGTNYGYTF. In DNA form, the CDR3 reads TGTGCCAGCAGTCCGCCGGGGACAAACTATGGCTACACCTTC.

Many counts were recorded for this clonotype. V and J are TRBV29-1 and TRBJ2-7, with unresolved D. Trimming pared 4 bases from V and 0 bases from J, leaving 7 bases between. CDR3 length: 12 residues. Looked up from germline, CDR1 is SQVTM and CDR2 is ANQGSEA. This CDR3 reads CSVAADSYEQYF. In DNA, the CDR3 is TGCAGCGTTGCGGCGGACTCCTACGAGCAGTACTTC.